Listed here are 14 T cell receptor beta chains from one sample, sequenced in a study of cytomegalovirus exposure and HLA in healthy donors. Researchers ran the PCR with 60 Vbeta and 13 Jbeta primers. The protocol was immunoSEQ multiplex PCR, while the TCRdb copy is restricted to in-frame clones and leaves out a portion. The table shows about 73,000 clones, with roughly two thirds occurring only once. The sequencing sample was made of PBMCs. All receptors derive from a woman in her 50s in good health and CMV-seropositive.

The V call is TRBV9, the J call TRBJ1-3, with 11 bases that match TRBD1. V lost 3 bases and J lost 0; bases outside the gene matches: 2. From germline, CDR1 is SGDLS and CDR2 YYNGEE. The CDR3 length is 16 residues. CDR3: CASSAGTGGSGNTIYF. The CDR3 coding sequence is TGTGCCAGCAGCGCCGGGACAGGGGGCTCTGGAAACACCATATATTTT.

This chain joins TRBV19 and TRBJ2-7, with 8 bases identical to TRBD2. V shed 5 bases and J 5 bases; nucleotides not matched to a gene: 8. CDR3 length: 14 amino acids. Germline CDR1 reads LNHDA; CDR2 reads SQIVND (reference sequence). CDR3 in amino acids: CASSQLAGSHEQYF. In DNA form, the CDR3 reads TGTGCCAGTAGTCAGTTAGCGGGGAGCCACGAGCAGTACTTC.

The rearrangement uses TRBV4-1 and TRBJ1-2; a possible D gene is TRBD1 (5 bases). The germline gives CDR1 MGHRA, CDR2 YSYEKL. V lost 4 bases and J 5 bases, leaving 17 bases between the germline ends. The CDR3 extends over 15 amino acids. CDR3 DNA: TGCGCCAGCAGCCTTACTTTCAGGGAAAGATATGGCTACACCTTC. Translating gives CASSLTFRERYGYTF.

This clone has more than one count but fewer than ten. The chain recombines TRBV2 with TRBJ2-5; D gene uncertain. V was clipped by 1 base and J by 4 bases, with 4 bases between them. This CDR3 is 12 amino acids long. The germline gives CDR1 SNHLY, CDR2 FYNNEI. CDR3 sequence reads: CASSEVGETQYF. Written as DNA, the CDR3 is TGTGCCAGCAGTGAAGTCGGAGAGACCCAGTACTTC.

The chain combines TRBV28 with TRBJ2-3; tentative D call: TRBD2 (7 bases). The CDR3 contains 16 residues. Germline assignment: CDR1 MDHEN and CDR2 SYDVKM. V lost 6 bases and J lost 0, with 16 bases in between. The CDR3 region is CASRAGGARSTDTQYF. In DNA form, the CDR3 reads TGTGCCAGCAGAGCTGGGGGGGCCCGAAGCACAGATACGCAGTATTTT.

To note about this clone: Within the sample, other DNA sequences also encode this same CDR3. The V and J genes are TRBV4-1 and TRBJ1-2; 7 bases fit TRBD1. Germline V CDR1 and CDR2: MGHRA, YSYEKL. The ends lost 3 bases at V and 4 bases at J; junction bases unmatched: 11. This CDR3 comprises 16 residues. The CDR3 protein is CASSHPGGDRPYGYTF. The CDR3 DNA sequence: TGCGCCAGCAGCCACCCCGGGGGGGACAGACCCTATGGCTACACCTTC.

A single count supports this clone. The chain joins TRBV19 to TRBJ2-5; a weak D match, TRBD2 (6 bases). The V and J ends lost 1 base and 7 bases respectively, with 19 bases between them. The CDR3 is 16 amino acids. Per the germline V gene, CDR1 is LNHDA and CDR2 is SQIVND (reference sequence). CDR3 in amino acids: CASSIAGGAEFRTQYF. CDR3 bases: TGTGCCAGTAGTATAGCAGGCGGGGCGGAGTTCAGGACCCAGTACTTC.

The rearrangement uses TRBV6-5 and TRBJ1-5, with unresolved D. The CDR3 is 13 residues long. Deletions cut 7 bases from V and 0 bases from J, with 7 bases between. In germline, CDR1 is MNHEY, CDR2 SVGAGI. DNA for the CDR3: TGTGCCAGCACGGGATATAGCAATCAGCCCCAGCATTTT. Protein: CASTGYSNQPQHF.

The chain uses TRBV2 and TRBJ1-4; TRBD1 might be the D (5 bases). This CDR3 is built from 16 residues. V was pared by 6 bases and J by 8 bases, with 22 bases between. Germline V gives CDR1 SNHLY, CDR2 FYNNEI. The CDR3 protein is CASRTGLGTEDEKLFF. The CDR3 DNA reads TGTGCCAGCAGAACGGGACTCGGAACCGAGGACGAAAAACTGTTTTTT.

This chain joins TRBV29-1 and TRBJ2-3, with a possible D match to TRBD1 (6 bases). CDR1 and CDR2 from the germline V gene are SQVTM and ANQGSEA. V was clipped by 4 bases and J by 1 base, with 12 bases between them. This CDR3 comprises 14 residues. CDR3 sequence (DNA): TGCAGCGTTGTTGACAGGCGGCGCACAGATACGCAGTATTTT. Translation gives CSVVDRRRTDTQYF.

V usage is TRBV2 and J usage is TRBJ2-5; the match to TRBD2 covers 9 bases. TRBJ2-7 matches the DNA end more closely, so the J call is doubtful. CDR3 size: 14 residues. Germline loops: CDR1 SNHLY, CDR2 FYNNEI. DNA of the CDR3: TGTGCCAGCATCCTTAGCGGGGGTACCTACGAGCAGTACTTC. Its protein product is CASILSGGTYEQYF.

This chain uses TRBV9 with TRBJ2-7, with D possibly matching TRBD1 (5 bases). Trimming left V 0 bases short and J 3 bases short, with 13 bases between. The CDR3 extends over 15 amino acids. The germline V gene has CDR1 SGDLS and CDR2 YYNGEE. The CDR3 coding sequence is TGTGCCAGCAGCGTAGGGCAGGGCGGTGGCTACGAGCAGTACTTC. Translated: CASSVGQGGGYEQYF.

The chain recombines TRBV7-8 with TRBJ1-1; 8 bases line up with TRBD1. CDR1 is SGHVS and CDR2 is FQNEAQ in the germline V gene. CDR3 size: 14 residues. The trim removed 6 bases at V and 1 base at J, leaving 4 bases unmatched. The CDR3 reads CASRGGQGNTEAFF. CDR3 DNA sequence: TGTGCCAGCAGGGGAGGACAGGGGAACACTGAAGCTTTCTTT.

The chain is built from TRBV6-1 and TRBJ2-5; 10 nucleotides agree with TRBD2. TRBJ2-7 matches the DNA end more closely, so the J call is doubtful. CDR1 is MNHNS, CDR2 SASEGT, per germline. The CDR3 sequence is 16 residues long. CDR3 nucleotides: TGTGCCAGCAGCGAATGGGGACTAGCGAGTTCCTACGAGCAGTACTTC. Residues: CASSEWGLASSYEQYF.